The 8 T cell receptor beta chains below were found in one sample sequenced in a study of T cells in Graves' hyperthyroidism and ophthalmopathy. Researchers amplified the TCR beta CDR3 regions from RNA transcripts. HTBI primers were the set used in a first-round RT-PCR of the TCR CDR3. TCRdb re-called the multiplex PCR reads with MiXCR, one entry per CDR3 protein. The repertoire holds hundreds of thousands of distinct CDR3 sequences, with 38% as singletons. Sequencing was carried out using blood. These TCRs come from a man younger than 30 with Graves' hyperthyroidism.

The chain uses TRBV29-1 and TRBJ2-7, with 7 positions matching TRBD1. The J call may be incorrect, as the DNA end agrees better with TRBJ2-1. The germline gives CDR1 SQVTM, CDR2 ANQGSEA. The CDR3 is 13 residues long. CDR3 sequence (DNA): TGCAGCGCGTACAGGGGACGTGGTGATGAGCAGTTCTTC. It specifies CSAYRGRGDEQFF.

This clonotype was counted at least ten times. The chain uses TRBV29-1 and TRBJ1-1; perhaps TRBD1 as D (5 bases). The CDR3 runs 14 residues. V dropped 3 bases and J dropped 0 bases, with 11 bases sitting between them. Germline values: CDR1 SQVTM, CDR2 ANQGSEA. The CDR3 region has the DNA TGCAGCGTTGAGGGTGGGACTATGAACACTGAAGCTTTCTTT. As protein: CSVEGGTMNTEAFF.

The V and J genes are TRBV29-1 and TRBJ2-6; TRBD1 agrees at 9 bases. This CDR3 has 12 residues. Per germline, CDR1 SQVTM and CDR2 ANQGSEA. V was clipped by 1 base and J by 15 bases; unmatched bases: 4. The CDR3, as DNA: TGCAGCGTTGAAGGGGGGGACAGGGACCTGACTTTC. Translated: CSVEGGDRDLTF.

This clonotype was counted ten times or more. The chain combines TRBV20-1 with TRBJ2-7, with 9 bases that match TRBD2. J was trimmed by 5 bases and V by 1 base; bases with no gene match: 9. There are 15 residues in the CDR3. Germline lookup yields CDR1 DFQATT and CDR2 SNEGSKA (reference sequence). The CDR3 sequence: CSARALSGSLDEQYF. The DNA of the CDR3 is TGCAGTGCTAGAGCCCTTAGCGGGAGTCTCGACGAGCAGTACTTC.

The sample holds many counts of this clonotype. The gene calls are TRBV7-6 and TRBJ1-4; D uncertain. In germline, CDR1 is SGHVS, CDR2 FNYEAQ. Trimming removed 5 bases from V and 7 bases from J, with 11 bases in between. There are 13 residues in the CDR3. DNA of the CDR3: TGTGCCAGCAGCGCCTCAGTGGTTGAAAAACTGTTTTTT. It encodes CASSASVVEKLFF.

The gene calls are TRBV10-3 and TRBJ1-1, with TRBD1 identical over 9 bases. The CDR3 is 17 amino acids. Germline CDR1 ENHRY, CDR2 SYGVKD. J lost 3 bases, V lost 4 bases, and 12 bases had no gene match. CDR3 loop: CAISVDKGTGQYTEAFF. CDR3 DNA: TGTGCCATCAGTGTCGACAAGGGGACAGGGCAGTACACTGAAGCTTTCTTT.

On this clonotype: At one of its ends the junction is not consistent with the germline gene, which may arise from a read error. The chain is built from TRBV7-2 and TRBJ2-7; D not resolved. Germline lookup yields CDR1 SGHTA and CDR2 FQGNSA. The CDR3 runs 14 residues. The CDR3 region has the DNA TGCGCCAGCAGCCAAGTTGCTAAGAATTACGAGCAGTACTTC. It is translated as CASSQVAKNYEQYF. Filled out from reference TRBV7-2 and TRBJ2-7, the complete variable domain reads GAGVSQSPSNKVTEKGKDVELRCDPISGHTALYWYRQSLGQGLEFLIYFQGNSAPDKSGLPSDRFSAERTGGSVSTLTIQRTQQEDSAVYLCASSQVAKNYEQYFGPGTRLTVT.

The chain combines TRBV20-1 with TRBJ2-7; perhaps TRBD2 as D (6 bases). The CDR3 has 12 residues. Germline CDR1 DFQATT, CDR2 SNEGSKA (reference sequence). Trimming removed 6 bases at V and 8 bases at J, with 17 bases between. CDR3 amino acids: CSALGGALKQYF. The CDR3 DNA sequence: TGCAGTGCCCTTGGCGGGGCCCTTAAGCAGTACTTC.